The 31 T cell receptor beta chains below all came from one sample that was sequenced in a study of blood T cell repertoires in COVID-19. The protocol was immunoSEQ multiplex PCR, while the TCRdb copy is restricted to in-frame clones and leaves out a portion. This sample has approximately 170,000 clones, with roughly four fifths found just once. Sequenced: peripheral blood. The receptors shown here come from a woman in her seventies with COVID-19, enrolled during active disease.

The chain joins TRBV6-5 to TRBJ2-7; a weak D match, TRBD2 (6 bases). Trimming cost V 1 base and J 6 bases, with 16 bases left between them. CDR1 is MNHEY and CDR2 is SVGAGI in the germline V gene. This CDR3 has 15 amino acids. CDR3 residues: CASSYFREGAGEQYF. CDR3 in DNA: TGTGCCAGCAGTTACTTTAGAGAGGGAGCGGGCGAGCAGTACTTC.

CDR3 region: CASSYSREKSGNTIYF. CDR3 coding DNA: TGTGCCAGCAGTTACTCTAGGGAGAAGTCTGGAAACACCATATATTTT. The V call is TRBV6-5, the J call TRBJ1-3; D gene unclear. Germline lookup yields CDR1 MNHEY and CDR2 SVGAGI. The CDR3 has 16 amino acids. Trimming removed 0 bases from V and 1 base from J, with 10 bases in between.

V is TRBV18 and J is TRBJ2-7; a possible D gene is TRBD1 (6 bases). V gave up 6 bases and J gave up 2 bases, with 20 bases separating them. This CDR3 has 16 amino acids. CDR1 KGHSH and CDR2 LQKENI come from the germline V gene. For the CDR3, the DNA is TGTGCCAGCTCTCCTACAGGGAGCTTTCAAGCCTACGAGCAGTACTTC. Translated, it gives CASSPTGSFQAYEQYF.

In this sample, this clone turned up a few times. Other DNA sequences in this sample translate to the same CDR3. The chain recombines TRBV7-9 with TRBJ2-3; 10 nucleotides match TRBD2. Germline loops: CDR1 SEHNR, CDR2 FQNEAQ (reference sequence). V lost 1 base and J lost 3; bases outside the gene matches: 4. The CDR3 has 16 residues. The CDR3 sequence is CASSLGASGRTDTQYF. CDR3 in DNA: TGTGCCAGCAGCTTAGGGGCTAGCGGGAGAACAGATACGCAGTATTTT.

The J gene is TRBJ2-5, the V gene TRBV5-1; 9 bases agree with TRBD1. V lost 4 bases, J lost 5 bases, and 12 bases stayed unmatched. Germline assignment: CDR1 SGHRS and CDR2 YFSETQ. The CDR3 sequence is 16 residues long. CDR3 in DNA: TGCGCCAGCAGCCGTCTTATACAGGGGGCAGGGGAGACCCAGTACTTC. This codes for CASSRLIQGAGETQYF.

The CDR3 nucleotides read TGTGCCTGCTCGACCGGGATGAATAGCAATCAGCCCCAGCATTTT. Translation: CACSTGMNSNQPQHF. The chain joins TRBV30 to TRBJ1-5; D is unclear. Germline V gene data show CDR1 as GTSNPN and CDR2 as SVGIG (reference sequence). The V end lost 6 bases, the J end lost 0 bases, and 15 bases lay between the germline ends. The CDR3 covers 15 residues.

The J gene is TRBJ1-4, the V gene TRBV5-4, with a weak D call TRBD1 (5 bases). Trimming removed 5 bases from V and 8 bases from J, with 13 bases in between. Germline V CDR1 and CDR2: SGHNT, YYREEE (reference sequence). The CDR3 consists of 13 residues. This CDR3 is CASSLGVKEKLFF. The CDR3 bases are TGTGCCAGCAGTCTAGGGGTTAAAGAAAAACTGTTTTTT. Combining the CDR3 with reference TRBV5-4 and TRBJ1-4 gives the whole variable domain ETGVTQSPTHLIKTRGQQVTLRCSSQSGHNTVSWYQQALGQGPQFIFQYYREEENGRGNFPPRFSGLQFPNYSSELNVNALELDDSALYLCASSLGVKEKLFFGSGTQLSVL.

The chain is built from TRBV5-1 and TRBJ2-2, with 8 bases that match TRBD2. With V trimmed by 0 bases and J by 6 bases, 10 bases remained unmatched. CDR1 and CDR2 from the germline V gene are SGHRS and YFSETQ. CDR3 size: 17 residues. DNA of the CDR3: TGCGCCAGCAGCTTGGCCATCTTAGCGGGAAAGGCCGGGGAGCTGTTTTTT. Translation gives CASSLAILAGKAGELFF.

The chain links TRBV6-5 to TRBJ2-3; 8 bases map to TRBD2. Losses at the gene ends were 7 bases for V and 5 bases for J; bases not matched to a gene: 11. Germline CDR1 MNHEY, CDR2 SVGAGI. CDR3 length: 15 amino acids. This chain's CDR3 is CASKRTGLGKDTQYF. The CDR3 DNA is TGTGCCAGCAAAAGGACGGGACTAGGAAAAGATACGCAGTATTTT.

This clone was recorded once. The rearrangement joins TRBV5-4 to TRBJ2-1, with TRBD2 identical over 8 bases. The CDR3 contains 15 residues. Germline assignment: CDR1 SGHNT and CDR2 YYREEE (reference sequence). V lost 4 bases to trimming and J lost 9 bases; unmatched junction nucleotides: 12. CDR3 nucleotide sequence: TGTGCCAGCAGCACCACCGGGACTAGAGGGGGTGAGCAGTTCTTC. The encoded protein is CASSTTGTRGGEQFF.

This chain connects TRBV28 to TRBJ1-5, with D unclear. Trimming pared 5 bases from V and 5 bases from J, leaving 7 bases between. There are 12 residues in the CDR3. The germline CDR1 and CDR2 sequences are MDHEN and SYDVKM. The CDR3 nucleotides are TGTGCCAGCAGTGGTTCAGATCAGCCCCAGCATTTT. Amino acid sequence: CASSGSDQPQHF.

The chain is built from TRBV2 and TRBJ1-4; D not certain. The CDR3 has 11 amino acids. CDR1 and CDR2 (germline): SNHLY, FYNNEI. V was shortened by 3 bases and J by 13 bases, with 9 bases between the two germline ends. CDR3 protein: CASSERALLFF. The CDR3 nucleotides read TGTGCCAGCAGTGAGCGGGCCCTACTGTTTTTT.

The gene calls are TRBV5-4 and TRBJ1-2, with a weak D call TRBD1 (5 bases). The CDR3 spans 14 residues. Germline V lookup: CDR1 SGHNT, CDR2 YYREEE (reference sequence). Trimming cost V 4 bases and J 4 bases, with 14 bases left between them. The CDR3 loop is CASSDRANLYGYTF. The CDR3 nucleotides read TGTGCCAGCAGCGACAGAGCTAACCTCTATGGCTACACCTTC. Using reference TRBV5-4 and TRBJ1-2 for the parts outside the CDR3, the full variable domain is ETGVTQSPTHLIKTRGQQVTLRCSSQSGHNTVSWYQQALGQGPQFIFQYYREEENGRGNFPPRFSGLQFPNYSSELNVNALELDDSALYLCASSDRANLYGYTFGSGTRLTVV.

This rearrangement joins TRBV20-1 to TRBJ2-1; 8 bases agree with TRBD2. Germline CDR1 reads DFQATT; CDR2 reads SNEGSKA (reference sequence). There are 15 residues in the CDR3. Trimming cost V 3 bases and J 5 bases; bases outside gene matches: 9. CDR3 DNA sequence: TGCAGTGCTAGTAGAAGTGGACTAGCCCACAATGAGCAGTTCTTC. Its protein product is CSASRSGLAHNEQFF.

In this sample, this clone turned up once. The chain recombines TRBV6-5 with TRBJ2-7, with 7 positions matching TRBD1. CDR3 length: 13 amino acids. Germline CDR1 reads MNHEY; CDR2 reads SVGAGI. V lost 6 bases and J lost 4; bases outside the gene matches: 6. The CDR3 sequence: CASRDRVTYEQYF. The CDR3, as DNA: TGTGCCAGCAGAGACAGGGTAACGTACGAGCAGTACTTC.

The chain carries TRBV19 and TRBJ2-5; 8 nucleotides line up with TRBD1. Germline V gene lookup returns CDR1 LNHDA and CDR2 SQIVND (reference sequence). Trimming took 5 bases from V and 5 from J; bases not matched to a gene: 7. This CDR3 comprises 14 residues. The CDR3: CASSVPGGSETQYF. CDR3 nucleotides: TGTGCCAGTAGTGTCCCAGGGGGCAGCGAGACCCAGTACTTC. Based on the CDR3 plus reference TRBV19 and TRBJ2-5, the full variable domain is DGGITQSPKYLFRKEGQNVTLSCEQNLNHDAMYWYRQDPGQGLRLIYYSQIVNDFQKGDIAEGYSVSREKKESFPLTVTSAQKNPTAFYLCASSVPGGSETQYFGPGTRLLVL.

This sequence joins TRBV28 and TRBJ2-1; D is possibly TRBD2 (6 bases). This CDR3 has 16 amino acids. The V end lost 5 bases, the J end lost 6 bases, and 20 bases lay between the germline ends. Germline-derived CDR1 and CDR2 are MDHEN and SYDVKM. The CDR3 sequence is CASSPARAGTGNEQFF. In DNA form, the CDR3 reads TGTGCCAGCAGTCCCGCCAGGGCGGGAACCGGCAATGAGCAGTTCTTC. The variable domain in full, with the rest retrieved from reference TRBV28 and TRBJ2-1, is DVKVTQSSRYLVKRTGEKVFLECVQDMDHENMFWYRQDPGLGLRLIYFSYDVKMKEKGDIPEGYSVSREKKERFSLILESASTNQTSMYLCASSPARAGTGNEQFFGPGTRLTVL.

V usage is TRBV9 and J usage is TRBJ2-1; 8 bases are a match to TRBD2. In germline, CDR1 is SGDLS, CDR2 YYNGEE. This CDR3 region has 17 residues. After removal of 4 bases from V and 7 bases from J, the junction contained 16 bases not matched to a gene. The CDR3 protein is CASSQGSGLAVLNEQFF. CDR3 DNA: TGTGCCAGCAGCCAAGGATCTGGACTAGCAGTTCTAAATGAGCAGTTCTTC.

The chain recombines TRBV29-1 with TRBJ2-5; D ambiguous. This CDR3 is 11 amino acids long. Looked up from germline, CDR1 is SQVTM and CDR2 is ANQGSEA. Trimming took 2 bases from V and 5 from J, leaving 6 bases between them. The CDR3 DNA sequence: TGCAGCGTTGAACCCGGGGAGACCCAGTACTTC. This gives the protein CSVEPGETQYF.

The rearrangement uses TRBV2 and TRBJ2-7; D remains unclear. The CDR3 has 14 amino acids. Germline loops: CDR1 SNHLY, CDR2 FYNNEI. V lost 2 bases and J 2 bases, leaving 10 bases between the germline ends. The CDR3 sequence is CASSETRLTYEQYF. Written as DNA, the CDR3 is TGTGCCAGCAGTGAAACACGTCTTACCTACGAGCAGTACTTC. The whole variable domain, remainder taken from reference TRBV2 and TRBJ2-7, is EPEVTQTPSHQVTQMGQEVILRCVPISNHLYFYWYRQILGQKVEFLVSFYNNEISEKSEIFDDQFSVERPDGSNFTLKIRSTKLEDSAMYFCASSETRLTYEQYFGPGTRLTVT.

The rearrangement uses TRBV19 and TRBJ2-7; TRBD1 might be the D (5 bases). The ends were cut back, 5 bases at V and 6 bases at J, with 14 bases in the middle. CDR1 is LNHDA, CDR2 SQIVND, per germline (reference sequence). This CDR3 is built from 13 residues. The CDR3 nucleotides are TGTGCCAGTAGTCCACAGGTCCAGAGCGAGCAGTACTTC. Its translation: CASSPQVQSEQYF.

The rearrangement joins TRBV5-1 to TRBJ2-1; 12 nucleotides line up with TRBD2. The CDR3 extends over 15 amino acids. Germline assignment: CDR1 SGHRS and CDR2 YFSETQ. After removal of 4 bases from V and 6 bases from J, the junction contained 5 bases not matched to a gene. The CDR3 region has the DNA TGCGCCAGCAGCGTGACTAGCGGGGGCTTCAATGAGCAGTTCTTC. This codes for CASSVTSGGFNEQFF.

This chain joins TRBV5-1 and TRBJ2-1, with D possibly TRBD1 on 5 matching bases. Germline CDR1 is SGHRS and CDR2 is YFSETQ. V lost 4 bases, J lost 3 bases, and 17 bases lay in between. The CDR3 extends over 16 amino acids. The CDR3 nucleotides read TGCGCCAGCAGCCTGGCGCAGGGATCTGGCTACAATGAGCAGTTCTTC. The encoded protein is CASSLAQGSGYNEQFF.

V and J are TRBV29-1 and TRBJ1-5, with 9 positions matching TRBD1. The CDR3 consists of 15 residues. Unmatched junction bases numbered 13, after V lost 7 bases and J lost 6 bases. The germline V gene has CDR1 SQVTM and CDR2 ANQGSEA. The CDR3 DNA reads TGCAGCGCGGTCCTATCCGGGACAGGGACTCAGCCCCAGCATTTT. This gives the protein CSAVLSGTGTQPQHF.

The chain uses TRBV6-2 or TRBV6-3 and TRBJ2-5; D uncertain. V shed 6 bases and J shed 1 base, with 15 bases lying between them. The germline CDR1 and CDR2 sequences are MNHEY and SVGEGT. This CDR3 spans 15 amino acids. CDR3 region: CASSRLDGGQETQYF. The CDR3 coding sequence is TGTGCCAGCAGCCGCCTTGATGGCGGCCAAGAGACCCAGTACTTC.

The chain recombines TRBV27 with TRBJ1-3, with a possible D match to TRBD1 (6 bases). The germline V gene encodes CDR1 MNHEY and CDR2 SMNVEV (reference sequence). With 5 bases removed from V and 2 bases from J, the gap between germline ends came to 10 bases. This CDR3 is built from 14 residues. CDR3 residues: CASSAQGTGNTIYF. CDR3 coding DNA: TGTGCCAGCAGTGCACAGGGTACTGGAAACACCATATATTTT.

This chain connects TRBV29-1 to TRBJ2-5; 10 nucleotides agree with TRBD2. The trim removed 5 bases at V and 7 bases at J, leaving 16 bases unmatched. The CDR3 is 16 amino acids. Germline V gene lookup returns CDR1 SQVTM and CDR2 ANQGSEA. The chain's CDR3 is CSVLWSSGRARGTQYF. As DNA, the CDR3 is TGCAGCGTTCTGTGGTCTAGCGGGAGAGCAAGAGGGACCCAGTACTTC.

The chain recombines TRBV10-3 with TRBJ2-1, with TRBD2 identical over 10 bases. The V segment lost 4 bases and the J segment 1 base; nucleotides outside the gene matches: 1. Germline V gene data show CDR1 as ENHRY and CDR2 as SYGVKD. CDR3 length equals 15 residues. Here the CDR3 reads CAISASGSSYNEQFF. The CDR3 DNA reads as TGTGCCATCAGTGCTAGCGGGAGTTCCTACAATGAGCAGTTCTTC.

The CDR3 nucleotides read TGTGCCAGCAGTTTTGATCCCCGTGGAGGGTACTACGAGCAGTACTTC. This gives the protein CASSFDPRGGYYEQYF. The chain combines TRBV6-2 or TRBV6-3 with TRBJ2-7, with D tentatively TRBD2 (6 bases). There are 16 residues in the CDR3. The V end lost 4 bases, the J end lost 3 bases, and 19 bases lay between the germline ends. The germline V gene encodes CDR1 MNHEY and CDR2 SVGEGT.

V is TRBV29-1 and J is TRBJ2-1; 10 bases match TRBD2. Germline trimming cut 7 bases from V and 3 bases from J; bases unmatched to any gene: 9. Germline values: CDR1 SQVTM, CDR2 ANQGSEA. This CDR3 spans 15 amino acids. The CDR3 DNA sequence: TGCAGCGCCGGCGCTAGCGGGAGAGGCTACAATGAGCAGTTCTTC. It codes for CSAGASGRGYNEQFF.

This rearrangement joins TRBV4-3 to TRBJ2-1; 7 bases map to TRBD2. The length of the CDR3 is 14 residues. Germline CDR1 reads LGHNA; CDR2 reads YSLEER. With 4 bases clipped from V and 8 bases from J, the junction kept 8 bases outside the gene matches. The CDR3 region is CASSPGGTADEQFF. CDR3 nucleotides: TGCGCCAGCAGCCCGGGAGGCACCGCGGATGAGCAGTTCTTC.